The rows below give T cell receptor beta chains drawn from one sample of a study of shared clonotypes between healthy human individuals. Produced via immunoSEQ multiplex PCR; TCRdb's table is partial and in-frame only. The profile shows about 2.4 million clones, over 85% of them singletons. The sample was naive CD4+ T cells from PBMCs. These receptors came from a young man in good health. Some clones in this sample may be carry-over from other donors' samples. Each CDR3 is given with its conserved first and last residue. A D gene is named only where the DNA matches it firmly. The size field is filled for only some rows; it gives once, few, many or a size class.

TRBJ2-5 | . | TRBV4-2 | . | TGTGCCAGCAGCCAAGGCACTAGGGAAGAGACCCAGTACTTC | CASSQGTREETQYF
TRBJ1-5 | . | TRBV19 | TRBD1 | TGTGCCAGTAGTATGCGACAGGGTTACAATCAGCCCCAGCATTTT | CASSMRQGYNQPQHF
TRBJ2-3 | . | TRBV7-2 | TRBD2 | TGTGCCAGCAGCTGGCGCGGGGCCGGGAGGGCAGATACGCAGTATTTT | CASSWRGAGRADTQYF
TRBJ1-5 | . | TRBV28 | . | TGTGCCAGCAGTATAAAATGGGGCCAGCCCCAGCATTTT | CASSIKWGQPQHF
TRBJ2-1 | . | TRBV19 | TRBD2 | TGTGCCAGTAGCCCCTTAGCGGGCTTATACAATGAGCAGTTCTTC | CASSPLAGLYNEQFF
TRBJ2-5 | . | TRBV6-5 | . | TGTGCCAGCAGTCCCCGTCAGGGCCAAGAGACCCAGTACTTC | CASSPRQGQETQYF
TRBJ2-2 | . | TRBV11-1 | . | TGTGCCAGCAGCTTAGGGCAGGAGAACACCGGGGAGCTGTTTTTT | CASSLGQENTGELFF
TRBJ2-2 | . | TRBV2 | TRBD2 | TGTGCCAGCAGGGGCGGGGGAACCACCGGGGAGCTGTTTTTT | CASRGGGTTGELFF
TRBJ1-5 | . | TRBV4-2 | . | TGTGCCAGCAGCCAAGACGAAAATCAGCCCCAGCATTTT | CASSQDENQPQHF
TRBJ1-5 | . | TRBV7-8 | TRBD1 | TGTGCCAGCAGCCGGGGACAGGGAGGCCAGCCCCAGCATTTT | CASSRGQGGQPQHF
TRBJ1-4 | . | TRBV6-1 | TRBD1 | TGTGCCAGCGGAGACAGGGGTAGGACTAATGAAAAACTGTTTTTT | CASGDRGRTNEKLFF
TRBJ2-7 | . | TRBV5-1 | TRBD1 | TGCGCCAGCAGTGAACAGGGGGGATCCTACGAGCAGTACTTC | CASSEQGGSYEQYF
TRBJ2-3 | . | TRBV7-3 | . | TGTGCCAGCAGCCGCGGGGTAACGGGGACAGATACGCAGTATTTT | CASSRGVTGTDTQYF
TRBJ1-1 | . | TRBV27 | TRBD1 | TGTGCCAGCAGTTTCTCCAGGGGGAGAATGAACACTGAAGCTTTCTTT | CASSFSRGRMNTEAFF
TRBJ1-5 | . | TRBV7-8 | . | TGTGCCAGCAGCTTAGGTGCAGGGGCAGGCCAGCCCCAGCATTTT | CASSLGAGAGQPQHF
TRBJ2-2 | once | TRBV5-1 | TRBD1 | TGCGCCAGCAGCTTGGCAGGGGGCTACGGGGAGCTGTTTTTT | CASSLAGGYGELFF
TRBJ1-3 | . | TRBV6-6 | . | TGTGCCAGCACTAGCCGGACATACTCTGGAAACACCATATATTTT | CASTSRTYSGNTIYF
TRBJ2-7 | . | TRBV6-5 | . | TGTGCCAGCAGTTACGAGGGGGGGGAGCAGTACTTC | CASSYEGGEQYF
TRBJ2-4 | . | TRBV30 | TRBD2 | TGTGCCTGGAGTGTACGGGCGGGAGGGGTTGAAAACATTCAGTACTTC | CAWSVRAGGVENIQYF
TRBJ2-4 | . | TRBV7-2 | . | TGTGCCAGCAGCTCTTGGGTAGCCAAAAACATTCAGTACTTC | CASSSWVAKNIQYF
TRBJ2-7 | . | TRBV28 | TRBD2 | TGTGCCAGCAGTTTTGGCGGGAGCTACGAGCAGTACTTC | CASSFGGSYEQYF
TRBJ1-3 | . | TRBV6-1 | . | TGTGCCAGCAGTCAGACGGGCTCTGGAAACACCATATATTTT | CASSQTGSGNTIYF
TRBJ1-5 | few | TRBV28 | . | TGTGCCAGCAGTTCGGACGGCTATCAGCCCCAGCATTTT | CASSSDGYQPQHF
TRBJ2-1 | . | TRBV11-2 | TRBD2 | TGTGCCAGCAGAAAAACTAGCGGGAGAGACCCCAAGCAGTTCTTC | CASRKTSGRDPKQFF
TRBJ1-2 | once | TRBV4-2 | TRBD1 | TGTGCCAGCAGCCAAGTAAGGTTTGGGACAGGGTTAGACTACTCGGGAGGCTACACCTTC | CASSQVRFGTGLDYSGGYTF
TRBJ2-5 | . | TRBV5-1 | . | TGCGCCAGCAGCTTAGGGAGTGCAGAGACCCAGTACTTC | CASSLGSAETQYF
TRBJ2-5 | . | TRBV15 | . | TGTGCCACCAGCAGAGATAGAGGGAGCCAAGAGACCCAGTACTTC | CATSRDRGSQETQYF
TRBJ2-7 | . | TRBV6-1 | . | TGTGCCAGCAGCGCGGTTTCCTACGAGCAGTACTTC | CASSAVSYEQYF
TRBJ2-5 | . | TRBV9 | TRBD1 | TGTGCCAGCAGCGTAGTGGGACAGGGCCAAGAGACCCAGTACTTC | CASSVVGQGQETQYF
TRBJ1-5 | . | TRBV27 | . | TGTGCCAGCGGCCGCCCGGGGTCGGGCAATCAGCCCCAGCATTTT | CASGRPGSGNQPQHF
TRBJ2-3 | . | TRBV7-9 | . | TGTGCCAGCAGCGAAGAGCGAGGTAGCACAGATACGCAGTATTTT | CASSEERGSTDTQYF
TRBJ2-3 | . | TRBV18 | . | TGTGCCAGCCGAATGGGACTTAGAGCGGCAGATACGCAGTATTTT | CASRMGLRAADTQYF
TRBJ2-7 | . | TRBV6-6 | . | TGTGCCAGCAGTCTAAGCTCCTACGAGCAGTACTTC | CASSLSSYEQYF
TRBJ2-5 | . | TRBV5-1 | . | TGCGCCAGCACCAGGGGGAGGGAGACCCAGTACTTC | CASTRGRETQYF
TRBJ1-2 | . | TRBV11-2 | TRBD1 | TGTGCCAGCAGCTTATCCCCCAGACAGGGGAATGGCTACACCTTC | CASSLSPRQGNGYTF
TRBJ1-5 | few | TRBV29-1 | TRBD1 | TGCAGCGTAGCCGGGACAGGGGATCAGCCCCAGCATTTT | CSVAGTGDQPQHF
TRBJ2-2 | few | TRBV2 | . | TGTGCCAGCACCCCGGGACACAACACCGGGGAGCTGTTTTTT | CASTPGHNTGELFF
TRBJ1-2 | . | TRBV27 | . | TGTGCCAGCAGTTTGGGGGTTAACTATGGCTACACCTTC | CASSLGVNYGYTF
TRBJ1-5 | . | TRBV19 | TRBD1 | TGTGCCAGTAGTACCGGGACAGGGGGCAAGCATAAGCCCCAGCATTTT | CASSTGTGGKHKPQHF
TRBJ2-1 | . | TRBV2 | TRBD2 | TGTGCCAGCAGTGGCCGACTAGCGGGAGATAACAATGAGCAGTTCTTC | CASSGRLAGDNNEQFF
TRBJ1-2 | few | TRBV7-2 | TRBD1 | TGTGCCAGCAGCGGACAGGGGGCAAACTATGGCTACACCTTC | CASSGQGANYGYTF
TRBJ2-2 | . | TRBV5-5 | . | TGTGCCAGCAGGATAGACGGGAGTAACACCGGGGAGCTGTTTTTT | CASRIDGSNTGELFF
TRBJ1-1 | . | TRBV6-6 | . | TGTGCCAGCAGCAAGCAGATCTTGAACACTGAAGCTTTCTTT | CASSKQILNTEAFF
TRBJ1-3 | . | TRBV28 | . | TGTGCCAGCCTCAGGGGTCCTGGGCGTGGAAACACCATATATTTT | CASLRGPGRGNTIYF
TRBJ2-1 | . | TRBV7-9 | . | TGTGCCAGCAGCTTAGTGGGGACTCTTTACTCCTACAATGAGCAGTTCTTC | CASSLVGTLYSYNEQFF
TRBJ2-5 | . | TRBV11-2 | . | TGTGCCAGCAGCCCCTCACCCGCTCGAGAGACCCAGTACTTC | CASSPSPARETQYF